Listed here is a single T cell receptor beta chain. This sample is drawn from a study of blood T cell repertoires in COVID-19. As handled by the study authors: Amplification with reference gene primers provided the estimates of nucleated cell counts. Clones were read by immunoSEQ multiplex PCR, and TCRdb kept only the in-frame ones, dropping some. The DNA gave D and trimming, while V, J and clone size come from that table. Counted here are some 150,000 clones, approximately 92% occurring once; the ten biggest clones make up 2.5% to 3.5%. V was cut by 1 base and J by 0 bases, with 4 bases left in between. CDR3 length: 13 amino acids. Germline-derived CDR1 and CDR2 are SGHDT and YYEEEE.

The specimen was peripheral blood. The rearrangement links TRBV5-6 to TRBJ2-5; D unresolved. This clonotype originated in an older woman with active COVID-19. The DNA for the CDR3 is TGTGCCAGCAGCTTGCGGTACCAAGAGACCCAGTACTTC. Its protein product is CASSLRYQETQYF.